The 7 T cell receptor beta chains below were found in one sample sequenced in a study of Ad26.COV2.S vaccination and SARS-CoV-2 variants (dated by TCRdb to the early 2020s). This specimen's treatment or condition label, per the study, means: about 20 received Ad26.COV2.S at low or high dose, single or two shots; 5 received placebo; per-sample allocation not given. Repertoires of vaccine and placebo recipients were sequenced from samples taken on day 63 after the first injection. To prepare the library, the immunoSEQ multiplex PCR assay was applied. This immuneACCESS table, as held by TCRdb, lists in-frame sequences with V and J called but not all clones. Of the missing ones, under half trace to an unresolved V gene in checked studies; the others have no known cause. This sample gives 380,000 or so clones in total; about 89% of them show up just once. The ten most abundant clones make up around 5% of the sample.

The sequenced sample was peripheral blood, obtained in a trial of Ad26.COV2.S vaccine versus placebo. These receptors originate from a person between 18 and 65 years old who received the Ad26.COV2.S COVID-19 vaccine or a placebo.

The chain uses TRBV5-1 and TRBJ2-2; weak D call: TRBD1 (5 bases). The V end was cut by 4 bases, the J end by 2 bases, with 9 bases between. Germline-derived CDR1 and CDR2 are SGHRS and YFSETQ. This CDR3 is 14 amino acids long. The CDR3 region is CASSRDSNTGELFF. In DNA, the CDR3 is TGCGCCAGCAGCCGAGACAGCAACACCGGGGAGCTGTTTTTT. The full variable domain, with the rest looked up from reference TRBV5-1 and TRBJ2-2, is KAGVTQTPRYLIKTRGQQVTLSCSPISGHRSVSWYQQTPGQGLQFLFEYFSETQRNKGNFPGRFSGRQFSNSRSEMNVSTLELGDSALYLCASSRDSNTGELFFGEGSRLTVL.

The chain links TRBV5-1 to TRBJ2-1; 8 positions match TRBD2. The CDR3 runs 13 residues. Germline V gene lookup returns CDR1 SGHRS and CDR2 YFSETQ. The junction had 5 bases not matched to a gene; V was cut back by 0 bases and J by 12 bases. The CDR3 DNA reads as TGCGCCAGCAGCTTGGACAGCGGGAGAAGGCAGTTCTTC. This codes for CASSLDSGRRQFF.

The chain joins TRBV6-2 or TRBV6-3 to TRBJ1-5, with 7 bases matching TRBD1. This CDR3 comprises 14 residues. Trimming took 6 bases from V and 5 from J; bases not matched to a gene: 7. Germline loops: CDR1 MNHEY, CDR2 SVGEGT. CDR3 DNA sequence: TGTGCCAGCAGCACGGACAGGAACTATCAGCCCCAGCATTTT. This translates into CASSTDRNYQPQHF.

V is TRBV5-6 and J is TRBJ2-3; 8 bases are a match to TRBD2. There are 15 residues in the CDR3. Germline V CDR1 and CDR2: SGHDT, YYEEEE. V lost 2 bases and J lost 3; bases outside the gene matches: 5. The DNA for the CDR3 is TGTGCCAGCAGCTTAGGAGGCGGGAGGACAGATACGCAGTATTTT. Translation: CASSLGGGRTDTQYF.

J is TRBJ1-5 and V is TRBV6-5, with a tentative D call TRBD1 (5 bases). Trimming took 6 bases from V and 5 from J, leaving 17 bases between them. Germline V CDR1 and CDR2: MNHEY, SVGAGI. The CDR3 has 15 residues. The CDR3 is CASRTIRQGHQPQHF. In DNA form, the CDR3 reads TGTGCCAGCAGAACGATAAGGCAGGGACATCAGCCCCAGCATTTT.

This clone was seen once. This chain connects TRBV30 to TRBJ1-4, with D perhaps matching TRBD1 (6 bases). V shed 0 bases and J shed 5 bases, with 16 bases lying between them. Germline V gene data show CDR1 as GTSNPN and CDR2 as SVGIG (reference sequence). The CDR3 spans 16 residues. CDR3 nucleotides: TGTGCCTGGAGTGTAAATGAGGGGGGTAACAATGAAAAACTGTTTTTT. Translating gives CAWSVNEGGNNEKLFF. The whole variable domain, filled in from reference TRBV30 and TRBJ1-4, reads SQTIHQWPATLVQPVGSPLSLECTVEGTSNPNLYWYRQAAGRGLQLLFYSVGIGQISSEVPQNLSASRPQDRQFILSSKKLLLSDSGFYLCAWSVNEGGNNEKLFFGSGTQLSVL.

The chain has TRBV19 and TRBJ2-3, with 11 bases identical to TRBD1. Germline V CDR1 and CDR2: LNHDA, SQIVND (reference sequence). V gave up 6 bases and J gave up 0 bases; unmatched junction bases: 2. The CDR3 runs to 15 residues. The CDR3 nucleotides are TGTGCCAGTAGGGACAGGGGGCAGAGCACAGATACGCAGTATTTT. Amino acids: CASRDRGQSTDTQYF.